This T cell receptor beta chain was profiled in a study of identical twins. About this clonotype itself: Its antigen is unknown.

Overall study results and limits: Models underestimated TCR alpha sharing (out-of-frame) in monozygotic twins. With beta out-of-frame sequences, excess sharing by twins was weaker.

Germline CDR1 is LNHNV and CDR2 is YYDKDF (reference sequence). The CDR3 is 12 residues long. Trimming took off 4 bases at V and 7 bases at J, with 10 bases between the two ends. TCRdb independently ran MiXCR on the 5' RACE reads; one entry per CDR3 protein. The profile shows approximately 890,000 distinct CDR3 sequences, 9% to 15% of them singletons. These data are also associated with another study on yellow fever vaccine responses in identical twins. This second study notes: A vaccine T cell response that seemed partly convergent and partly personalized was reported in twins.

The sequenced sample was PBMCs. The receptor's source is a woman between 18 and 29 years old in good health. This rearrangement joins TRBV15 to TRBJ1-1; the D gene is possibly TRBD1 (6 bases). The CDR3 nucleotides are TGTGCCACCAGCATAAAGGGGGGTGAAGCTTTCTTT. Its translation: CATSIKGGEAFF.